This TCR beta chain stems from a study of blood T cells in healthy people across ages. Study conclusions and caveats: Age showed a roughly linear inverse relationship with TCR beta diversity per million T cells.

The authors ran a second PCR of roughly 6 to 12 cycles using a sample-barcoded 5' primer and a J-beta primer mix. TCRdb fed the 5' RACE reads into MiXCR, producing one record per CDR3 protein. The sample holds hundreds of thousands of distinct CDR3 sequences, roughly 20% seen once. As to this clonotype: Its specificity is not known.

The material sequenced was blood. This sequence was found in a man in his 70s in good health.

The CDR3 DNA follows: TGTGCCAGCCATAGCGGGAGACCTCTCGACGAGCAGTACTTC. Translating gives CASHSGRPLDEQYF. The chain uses TRBV7-9 and TRBJ2-7, with 9 bases fitting TRBD2. Unmatched junction bases numbered 10, after V lost 8 bases and J lost 5 bases. Germline CDR1 is SEHNR and CDR2 is FQNEAQ (reference sequence). This CDR3 has 14 amino acids.